These 10 T cell receptor beta chains were sequenced from one sample in a study of blood T cell repertoires in COVID-19. Sequencing was performed with immunoSEQ multiplex PCR; in TCRdb, only in-frame clones are kept and a portion is missing. The sample yields some 250,000 clones, about nine tenths seen once. The sample taken for sequencing was peripheral blood. The receptors were gathered from a young woman with COVID-19, enrolled during active disease.

The V and J genes are TRBV5-1 and TRBJ2-7, with D possibly matching TRBD1 (6 bases). Germline V lookup: CDR1 SGHRS, CDR2 YFSETQ. This CDR3 region has 11 residues. V lost 0 bases and J 12 bases, leaving 10 bases between the germline ends. The chain's CDR3 is CASSLAGVRYF. The CDR3 DNA sequence: TGCGCCAGCAGCTTGGCAGGGGTACGGTACTTC.

Note on this clone: Sequence at one end of the junction differs from germline and may be a read error. CDR3 sequence reads: CASNREGEAFF. The CDR3 nucleotides read TGTGCTAGCAACCGGGAAGGTGAAGCTTTCTTT. The chain recombines TRBV6-5 with TRBJ1-1; no definite D call. Germline V gene sequence: CDR1 MNHEY, CDR2 SVGAGI. CDR3 length equals 11 residues.

This clone came up once. The chain couples TRBV12-5 to TRBJ2-3; 12 bases line up with TRBD2. The CDR3 runs 14 residues. Germline CDR1 and CDR2: LGHNT and FRNRAP. The J segment lost 5 bases and the V segment lost 6 bases, leaving 3 bases of the junction unmatched. The CDR3 coding sequence is TGTGCTAGTGGGGCTAGCGGGGGGGTAGATACGCAGTATTTT. Protein: CASGASGGVDTQYF.

The chain is built from TRBV6-1 and TRBJ1-3, with D uncertain. The V gene's germline CDR1 is MNHNS and CDR2 SASEGT. V lost 2 bases to trimming and J lost 0 bases, with 5 bases between them. This CDR3 comprises 14 residues. The CDR3 loop reads CASSEIFSGNTIYF. DNA for the CDR3: TGTGCCAGCAGTGAAATCTTCTCTGGAAACACCATATATTTT.

The chain joins TRBV19 to TRBJ2-5, with TRBD2 matching 13 bases. The CDR3 is 15 amino acids. With 5 bases clipped from V and 5 bases from J, the junction kept 5 bases outside the gene matches. Germline CDR1 reads LNHDA; CDR2 reads SQIVND (reference sequence). The CDR3 reads CASSGGLAGLETQYF. CDR3 nucleotides: TGTGCCAGTAGTGGGGGACTAGCGGGGTTGGAGACCCAGTACTTC.

V is TRBV12-5 and J is TRBJ2-5, with TRBD2 identical over 9 bases. V was pared by 5 bases and J by 3 bases, with 10 bases of the junction left unmatched. Germline CDR1 LGHNT, CDR2 FRNRAP. The CDR3 is 16 amino acids. The CDR3 sequence is CASGNPGERGEETQYF. CDR3 bases: TGTGCTAGTGGTAACCCTGGGGAGCGGGGGGAAGAGACCCAGTACTTC.

The chain combines TRBV5-1 with TRBJ2-5; TRBD2 is a possible D gene (5 bases). Per the germline V gene, CDR1 is SGHRS and CDR2 is YFSETQ. Trimming removed 0 bases at V and 3 bases at J, with 6 bases between. The CDR3 is 13 residues long. CDR3 sequence (DNA): TGCGCCAGCAGCTTGGTCGGGAAAGAGACCCAGTACTTC. It translates to CASSLVGKETQYF.

This clone was counted once. Other DNA sequences in the same sample also yield this CDR3. The rearrangement uses TRBV7-2 and TRBJ2-7; a weak D match, TRBD1 (6 bases). The germline gives CDR1 SGHTA, CDR2 FQGNSA. This CDR3 region has 12 residues. Trimming shortened V by 4 bases and J by 4 bases, and 8 bases separated the two germline ends. The CDR3 loop reads CASSSQGYEQYF. The CDR3 region has the DNA TGTGCCAGCAGCTCACAGGGTTACGAGCAGTACTTC.

The chain uses TRBV19 and TRBJ2-3, with 8 bases identical to TRBD2. Germline CDR1 and CDR2: LNHDA and SQIVND (reference sequence). CDR3 length: 15 amino acids. The V segment lost 7 bases and the J segment 3 bases; nucleotides outside the gene matches: 9. CDR3 coding DNA: TGTGCCAGTACGAACCGGGGGGGCCGGACAGATACGCAGTATTTT. As protein: CASTNRGGRTDTQYF.

This clone appeared a single time. The chain couples TRBV11-2 to TRBJ2-7; D unresolved. The germline gives CDR1 SGHAT, CDR2 FQNNGV. The V gene lost 1 base and the J gene lost 4 bases, with 5 bases spanning the gap. CDR3 length: 12 residues. DNA of the CDR3: TGTGCCAGCAGCTTAGGGCGGTACGAGCAGTACTTC. Protein sequence: CASSLGRYEQYF.